This record looks at one TCR beta chain sequence and its context. Its cognate antigen is unknown. Unmatched junction bases numbered 4, after V lost 4 bases and J lost 1 base. The CDR3 contains 15 residues. The germline V gene encodes CDR1 SGHRS and CDR2 YFSETQ. A multiplex PCR was run with 60 Vbeta primers and 13 Jbeta primers. The authors' processing: In a later analysis, the count reached some 88 million unique TCR beta chains, with roughly 9.9 million shared. Method: immunoSEQ multiplex PCR; TCRdb's copy keeps in-frame clones and lacks some. Clonal size and the V and J genes are those of that table, whereas D and trimming came from the DNA. This table lists more than 40,000 clones. These data originate in a study of cytomegalovirus exposure and HLA in healthy donors. Study-wide results and caveats: Researchers had no immune exposure information except CMV serostatus available. Being indistinguishable, some V segments were excluded, TRBV6-2 and TRBV6-3 among them. The classifier was said to identify cytomegalovirus status with high specificity and sensitivity.

Sequencing input: PBMCs. The J gene is TRBJ2-5, the V gene TRBV5-1; 10 bases line up with TRBD1. This sequence originates from a man aged 35 to 55 in good health and CMV-seropositive. CDR3 loop: CASSTDRGLQETQYF. CDR3 nucleotides: TGCGCCAGCAGCACCGACAGGGGGCTCCAAGAGACCCAGTACTTC.